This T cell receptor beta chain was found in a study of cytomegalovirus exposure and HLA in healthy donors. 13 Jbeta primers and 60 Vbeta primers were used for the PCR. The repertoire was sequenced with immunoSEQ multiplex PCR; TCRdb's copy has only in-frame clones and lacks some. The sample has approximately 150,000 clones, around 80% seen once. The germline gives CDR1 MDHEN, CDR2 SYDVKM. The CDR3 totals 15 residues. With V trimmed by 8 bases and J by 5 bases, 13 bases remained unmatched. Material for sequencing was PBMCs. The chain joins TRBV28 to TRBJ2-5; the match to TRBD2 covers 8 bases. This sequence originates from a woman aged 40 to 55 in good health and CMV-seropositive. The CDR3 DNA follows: TGTGCCAGCGCGGGGAGGGACGGGAGGGTGGAGACCCAGTACTTC. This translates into CASAGRDGRVETQYF.